Below are 19 T cell receptor beta chains sequenced from a single sample in a study of breast tumors, draining lymph nodes, adjacent tissues. TCRdb reprocessed the multiplex PCR reads with MiXCR, giving one entry per CDR3 protein. In the table there are roughly 16,000 distinct CDR3 sequences, roughly 64% of which are singletons. The sequenced sample consisted of tumor-adjacent breast tissue. The origin of the receptors is a female donor with breast cancer. Some clones in this sample may be carry-over from other donors' samples.

This CDR3 is CASSPTGGGEAQYF. CDR3 nucleotides: TGTGCCAGCAGCCCCACAGGGGGAGGGGAGGCCCAGTACTTC. J is TRBJ2-5 and V is TRBV2; tentative D call: TRBD1 (8 bases). Per the germline V gene, CDR1 is SNHLY and CDR2 is FYNNEI. This CDR3 comprises 14 residues. With 6 bases removed from V and 9 bases from J, the gap between germline ends came to 20 bases. Full variable domain (outside the CDR3, taken from reference TRBV2 and TRBJ2-5): EPEVTQTPSHQVTQMGQEVILRCVPISNHLYFYWYRQILGQKVEFLVSFYNNEISEKSEIFDDQFSVERPDGSNFTLKIRSTKLEDSAMYFCASSPTGGGEAQYFGPGTRLLVL.

This clonotype counts as medium-sized. The chain employs TRBV5-8 and TRBJ2-7; D is uncertain. V was clipped by 5 bases and J by 3 bases, with 6 bases between them. This CDR3 region has 11 residues. Per germline, CDR1 SGHTS and CDR2 YDEGEE. CDR3 sequence: CASRGFYEQYV. The CDR3 region has the DNA TGTGCCAGCAGGGGTTTCTACGAGCAGTACGTC.

The J gene is TRBJ2-7, the V gene TRBV12-3 or TRBV12-4, with D perhaps assigned TRBD1 or TRBD2 (7 bases each). This CDR3 has 14 residues. V shed 5 bases and J shed 3 bases, with 14 bases lying between them. The CDR3 reads CASSRGGQHYEQYF. CDR3 DNA sequence: TGTGCCAGCAGTCGCGGGGGACAGCACTACGAGCAGTACTTC.

The rearrangement joins TRBV5-8 to TRBJ1-6; possibly TRBD1 for D (6 bases). Germline CDR1 reads SGHTS; CDR2 reads YDEGEE. Trimming stripped 4 bases from V and 9 bases from J, with 17 bases between. The CDR3 extends over 15 amino acids. CDR3 in DNA: TGTGCCAGCAGCCTGCCGAGGGGGAGTGGTTCACCCCTCCACTTT. Its protein is CASSLPRGSGSPLHF.

In this sample, this clonotype is medium-sized (0.01 to 0.1%). V and J are TRBV20-1 and TRBJ2-7; D possibly corresponds to TRBD1 (5 bases). Trimming shortened V by 0 bases and J by 3 bases, and 9 bases separated the two germline ends. CDR3 length: 13 residues. Germline assignment: CDR1 DFQATT and CDR2 SNEGSKA (reference sequence). CDR3 loop: CSARDSTVYEQYF. The CDR3 DNA is TGCAGTGCTAGAGATTCGACAGTCTACGAGCAGTACTTC.

The chain combines TRBV7-9 with TRBJ1-2, with D unresolved. V shed 2 bases and J shed 3 bases, with 7 bases lying between them. Germline values: CDR1 SEHNR, CDR2 FQNEAQ (reference sequence). This CDR3 has 13 residues. The CDR3 reads CASSLNRYYGYTF. For the CDR3, the DNA is TGTGCCAGCAGCTTAAACAGATACTATGGCTACACCTTC.

This clonotype was counted ten times or more. The chain carries TRBV20-1 and TRBJ2-5; D is uncertain. Germline V gives CDR1 DFQATT, CDR2 SNEGSKA (reference sequence). The CDR3 runs 14 residues. V was trimmed by 0 bases and J by 8 bases, leaving 16 bases between them. The CDR3 DNA reads as TGCAGTGCTAGAGATTTTACCAGTGCGTCAACCCAGTACTTC. Its translation: CSARDFTSASTQYF.

Points on this clonotype: Sequence at one end of the junction differs from germline and may be a read error. This chain connects TRBV19 to TRBJ2-1, with D perhaps assigned TRBD1 or TRBD2 (5 bases each). Germline V gene data show CDR1 as LNHDA and CDR2 as SQIVND (reference sequence). The CDR3 consists of 13 residues. The DNA for the CDR3 is TGTACCAGTAGTACGGGGCTGTTCAATGAGCAGTTCTTC. It codes for CTSSTGLFNEQFF.

As regards this clonotype: A junction boundary mismatches the germline segment, possibly from a read error. This rearrangement joins TRBV4-1 to TRBJ2-7; 8 nucleotides agree with TRBD1. Germline CDR1 is MGHRA and CDR2 is YSYEKL. CDR3 length equals 14 residues. CDR3 DNA: TGCGCCGGCAGCCAAGGGACAGGAACCTACGAGCAGTACTTC. Its translation is CAGSQGTGTYEQYF.

By its share, this clonotype is medium-sized. The CDR3 sequence is CATSRGRGVSETQYF. The DNA of the CDR3 is TGTGCCACCAGCAGAGGGCGGGGAGTCTCAGAGACCCAGTACTTC. This chain connects TRBV15 to TRBJ2-5; the D gene is possibly TRBD2 (6 bases). The CDR3 contains 15 residues. V lost 1 base and J 4 bases, leaving 13 bases between the germline ends. Looked up from germline, CDR1 is LNHNV and CDR2 is YYDKDF (reference sequence).

V and J are TRBV12-3 or TRBV12-4 and TRBJ1-3; D unclear. The CDR3 runs 12 residues. The V end was cut by 3 bases, the J end by 8 bases, with 8 bases between. CDR3 nucleotide sequence: TGTGCCAGCAGTTTCCCCGGGGACACCATATATTTT. Its translation: CASSFPGDTIYF.

Regarding this clonotype: A junction boundary mismatches the germline segment, possibly from a read error. The J gene is TRBJ2-3, the V gene TRBV7-6; tentative D call: TRBD1 (6 bases). The CDR3 sequence is 19 residues long. Germline V CDR1 and CDR2: SGHVS, FNYEAQ. The CDR3 reads CAGSKTRPYREVSTDTQYF. The CDR3 bases are TGTGCCGGCAGCAAAACAAGACCATACAGGGAAGTTAGCACAGATACGCAGTATTTT.

This clonotype is medium-sized within its sample. The chain couples TRBV5-1 to TRBJ1-6; D unclear. The ends were cut back, 0 bases at V and 3 bases at J, with 4 bases in the middle. This CDR3 region has 14 residues. CDR1 is SGHRS and CDR2 is YFSETQ in the germline V gene. CDR3 DNA sequence: TGCGCCAGCAGCTTGGGACACTATAATTCACCCCTCCACTTT. This translates into CASSLGHYNSPLHF. The variable domain in full, completed from reference TRBV5-1 and TRBJ1-6, reads KAGVTQTPRYLIKTRGQQVTLSCSPISGHRSVSWYQQTPGQGLQFLFEYFSETQRNKGNFPGRFSGRQFSNSRSEMNVSTLELGDSALYLCASSLGHYNSPLHFGNGTRLTVT.

In this sample, this clonotype is medium-sized. V is TRBV20-1 and J is TRBJ1-2, with D uncertain. Trimming removed 7 bases at V and 7 bases at J, with 13 bases between. Germline CDR1 and CDR2: DFQATT and SNEGSKA (reference sequence). The CDR3 runs to 11 residues. In DNA form, the CDR3 reads TGCAGTGTTATCGGGGAAAGTGGCTACACCTTC. Protein: CSVIGESGYTF.

The chain employs TRBV7-2 and TRBJ1-2; D remains ambiguous. Germline assignment: CDR1 SGHTA and CDR2 FQGNSA. V gave up 2 bases and J gave up 7 bases, with 11 bases separating them. This CDR3 has 13 amino acids. The CDR3 DNA reads as TGTGCCAGCAGCTTAAGACGGGAAAGTGGCTACACCTTC. Residues: CASSLRRESGYTF.

This chain connects TRBV9 to TRBJ1-6; TRBD1 is a possible D gene (5 bases). V lost 0 bases and J 11 bases, leaving 9 bases between the germline ends. The CDR3 consists of 13 residues. The germline CDR1 and CDR2 sequences are SGDLS and YYNGEE. This CDR3 is CASSVGGRPPLHF. CDR3 DNA sequence: TGTGCCAGCAGCGTAGGGGGGAGGCCACCCCTCCACTTT. The variable domain in full, with the rest retrieved from reference TRBV9 and TRBJ1-6, is DSGVTQTPKHLITATGQRVTLRCSPRSGDLSVYWYQQSLDQGLQFLIQYYNGEERAKGNILERFSAQQFPDLHSELNLSSLELGDSALYFCASSVGGRPPLHFGNGTRLTVT.

The rearrangement joins TRBV24-1 to TRBJ1-6; 7 bases line up with TRBD1. The CDR3 sequence is 16 residues long. V gave up 7 bases and J gave up 0 bases; unmatched junction bases: 5. In germline, CDR1 is KGHDR, CDR2 SFDVKD. The CDR3 reads CATSDRESSYNSPLHF. As DNA, the CDR3 is TGTGCCACCAGCGACAGGGAGAGCTCCTATAATTCACCCCTCCACTTT.

With respect to this clonotype: The conserved closing phenylalanine or tryptophan is absent in this CDR3, likely reflecting a read error. Because the CDR3's place on the DNA is in doubt, the DNA is left out and the CDR3 is given as listed by TCRdb. This chain links TRBV4-1 with TRBJ2-3; the table's D call, TRBD1, has no DNA check behind it. From its first to its last residue, the CDR3 has 17 amino acids. Germline V CDR1 and CDR2: MGHRA, YSYEKL. The CDR3 reads CASSLPTGRCVATPSVR.

There are many counts of this clonotype. This may come from a read error, since a much larger clone is one base off. This chain uses TRBV5-4 with TRBJ1-2; 7 positions agree with TRBD1. Trimming took 3 bases from V and 4 from J; bases not matched to a gene: 6. The germline V gene has CDR1 SGHNT and CDR2 YYREEE (reference sequence). The CDR3 length is 14 residues. The CDR3 DNA follows: TGTGCCAGCAGCTACGGACAGGCGTCCTATGGCTACACCTTC. Residues: CASSYGQASYGYTF.